The present entry profiles one TCR beta chain with its context. The sample carries other DNA sequences with the same CDR3. In the study's own analysis: Scientists estimated how many nucleated cells there were by amplifying reference gene primers. The data were produced by immunoSEQ multiplex PCR, yet TCRdb's version contains in-frame clones alone and is incomplete. That table supplies the V and J calls and clone size; D and trimming were determined from the DNA. The sample lists about 250,000 clones, around 86% occurring once. The data were obtained in a study of blood T cell repertoires in COVID-19. At the level of the study: Acute and convalescent COVID-19 samples came from the United States, Italy and Spain. In each case, the material was cDNA or gDNA derived from T cells, B-cell-depleted T cells, or PBMCs.

Trimming removed 5 bases at V and 4 bases at J, with 5 bases between. CDR1 and CDR2 (germline): KGHDR, SFDVKD. The CDR3 length is 12 residues. The sequence came from a woman aged 25-40 years with active or convalescent COVID-19. The sequenced sample was peripheral blood. The chain couples TRBV24-1 to TRBJ2-1; a possible D gene is TRBD1 (5 bases). The CDR3: CATSAGYNEQFF. The DNA of the CDR3 is TGTGCCACCAGTGCAGGGTACAATGAGCAGTTCTTC.